The clone carrying this TCR beta chain was observed a single time. Antigen: not known. This table comes from immunoSEQ multiplex PCR, and its TCRdb copy is limited to in-frame clones, with some not included. The sample has around 6,700 clones; 89% are singletons. The sample originates from a study of graft-versus-host responses after intestinal transplantation. Findings and caveats of the study: GvH clones surfaced in recipient marrow, some emerging earlier in ileum or blood.

This TCR derives from a human patient who received an intestinal transplant, so some T cells may come from the graft donor. The starting material was PBMCs, obtained roughly 89 days after transplant.

CDR3 loop: CAIRRQGRDEQYF. The CDR3, as DNA: TGTGCCATCAGACGACAGGGGAGGGACGAGCAGTACTTC. This chain links TRBV11-2 with TRBJ2-7, with a weak D call TRBD1 (8 bases). This CDR3 has 13 amino acids. Germline assignment: CDR1 SGHAT and CDR2 FQNNGV. Trimming took 10 bases from V and 5 from J, leaving 18 bases between them.